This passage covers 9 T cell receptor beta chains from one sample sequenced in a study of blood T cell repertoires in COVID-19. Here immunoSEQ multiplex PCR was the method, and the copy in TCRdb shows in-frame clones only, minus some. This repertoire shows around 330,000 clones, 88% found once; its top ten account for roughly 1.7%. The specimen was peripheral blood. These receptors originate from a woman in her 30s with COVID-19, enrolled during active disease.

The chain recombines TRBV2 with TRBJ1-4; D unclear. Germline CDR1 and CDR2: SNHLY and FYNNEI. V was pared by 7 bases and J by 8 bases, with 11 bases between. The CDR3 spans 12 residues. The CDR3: CASTRVEEKLFF. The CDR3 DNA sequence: TGTGCCAGCACGAGGGTGGAGGAAAAACTGTTTTTT.

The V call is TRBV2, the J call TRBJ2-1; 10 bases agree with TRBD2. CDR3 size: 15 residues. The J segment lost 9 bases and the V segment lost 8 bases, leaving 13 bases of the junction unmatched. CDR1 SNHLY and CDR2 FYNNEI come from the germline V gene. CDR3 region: CASLANLAGVGEQFF. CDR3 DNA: TGTGCCAGCTTAGCGAACCTAGCGGGGGTAGGTGAGCAGTTCTTC.

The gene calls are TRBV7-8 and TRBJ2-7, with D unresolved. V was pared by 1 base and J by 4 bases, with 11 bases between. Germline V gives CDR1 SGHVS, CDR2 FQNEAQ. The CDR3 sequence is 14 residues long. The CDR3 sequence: CASSLEARWYEQYV. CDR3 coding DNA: TGTGCCAGCAGCTTAGAGGCCAGGTGGTACGAGCAGTACGTC.

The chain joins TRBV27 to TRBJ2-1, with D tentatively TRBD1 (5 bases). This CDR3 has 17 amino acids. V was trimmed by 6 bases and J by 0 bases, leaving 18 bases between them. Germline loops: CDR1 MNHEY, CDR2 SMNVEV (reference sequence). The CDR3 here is CASSPLIRESSYNEQFF. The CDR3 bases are TGTGCCAGCAGCCCACTCATCAGGGAAAGCTCCTACAATGAGCAGTTCTTC.

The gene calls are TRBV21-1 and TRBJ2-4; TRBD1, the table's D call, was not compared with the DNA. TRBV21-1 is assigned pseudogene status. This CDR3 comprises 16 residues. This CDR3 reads CASSKASKFLQNIQYF. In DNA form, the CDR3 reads TGTGCCAGCAGCAAAGCGAGTAAGTTCCTACAGAACATTCAGTACTTC.

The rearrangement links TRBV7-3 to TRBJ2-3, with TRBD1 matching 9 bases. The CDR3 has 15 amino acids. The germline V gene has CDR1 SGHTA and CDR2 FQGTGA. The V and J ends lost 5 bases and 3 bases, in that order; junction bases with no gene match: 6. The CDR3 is CASSRTGVMTDTQYF. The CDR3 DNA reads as TGTGCCAGCAGCCGGACAGGGGTTATGACAGATACGCAGTATTTT.

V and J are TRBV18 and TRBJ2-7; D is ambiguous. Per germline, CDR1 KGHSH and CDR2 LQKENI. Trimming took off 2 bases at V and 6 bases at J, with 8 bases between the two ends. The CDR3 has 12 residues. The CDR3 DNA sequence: TGTGCCAGCTCACCAGATGGCTTCGAGCAGTACTTC. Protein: CASSPDGFEQYF.

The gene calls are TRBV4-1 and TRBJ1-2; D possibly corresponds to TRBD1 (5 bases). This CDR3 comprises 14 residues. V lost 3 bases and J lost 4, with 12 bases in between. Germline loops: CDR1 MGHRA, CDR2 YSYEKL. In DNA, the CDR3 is TGCGCCAGCAGCCAGGCTACAGGACCCTATGGCTACACCTTC. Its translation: CASSQATGPYGYTF.

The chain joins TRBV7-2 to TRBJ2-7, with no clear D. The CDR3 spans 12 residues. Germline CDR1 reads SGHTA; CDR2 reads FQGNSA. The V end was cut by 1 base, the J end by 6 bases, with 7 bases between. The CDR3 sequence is CASSLGGREQYF. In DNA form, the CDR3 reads TGTGCCAGCAGCTTAGGTGGGCGCGAGCAGTACTTC. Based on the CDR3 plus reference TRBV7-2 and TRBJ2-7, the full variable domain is GAGVSQSPSNKVTEKGKDVELRCDPISGHTALYWYRQSLGQGLEFLIYFQGNSAPDKSGLPSDRFSAERTGGSVSTLTIQRTQQEDSAVYLCASSLGGREQYFGPGTRLTVT.